This T cell receptor beta chain was sequenced in a study of OX40 agonist ivuxolimab in advanced cancers. Study summary: The patients' treatment was ivuxolimab, an agonistic anti-OX40 (CD134) antibody. Patients assigned to dose escalation were diagnosed with hepatocellular carcinoma, melanoma, renal cell or head and neck cancer.

Findings and caveats of the study: At 0.1 to 3.0 mg/kg and by week 6, clonal expansion occurred in CD4+ and CD8+ blood T cells. CD8+ T cells averaged more expanded clones than CD4+.

The CDR3 consists of 16 residues. Germline V gene data show CDR1 as SGHAT and CDR2 as FQNNGV. V was pared by 4 bases and J by 1 base, with 17 bases between. To note about this clone: Its antigen is not identified.

Sequenced by immunoSEQ multiplex PCR; TCRdb stores in-frame clones only, minus some. Counted here are about 44,000 clones, over 80% occurring once; the ten biggest clones make up roughly 6.8%. The rearrangement joins TRBV11-2 to TRBJ2-7, with D perhaps TRBD2 (5 bases). The sequencing here drew on CD4+ or CD8+ T cells sorted from blood, taken in a trial of the OX40 agonist ivuxolimab. This TCR was recovered from an adult with an advanced solid tumor such as melanoma, head and neck, liver or kidney cancer. CDR3 sequence reads: CASSSTLRGGSYEQYF. Written as DNA, the CDR3 is TGTGCCAGCAGCTCAACTCTCCGGGGTGGTTCCTACGAGCAGTACTTC.